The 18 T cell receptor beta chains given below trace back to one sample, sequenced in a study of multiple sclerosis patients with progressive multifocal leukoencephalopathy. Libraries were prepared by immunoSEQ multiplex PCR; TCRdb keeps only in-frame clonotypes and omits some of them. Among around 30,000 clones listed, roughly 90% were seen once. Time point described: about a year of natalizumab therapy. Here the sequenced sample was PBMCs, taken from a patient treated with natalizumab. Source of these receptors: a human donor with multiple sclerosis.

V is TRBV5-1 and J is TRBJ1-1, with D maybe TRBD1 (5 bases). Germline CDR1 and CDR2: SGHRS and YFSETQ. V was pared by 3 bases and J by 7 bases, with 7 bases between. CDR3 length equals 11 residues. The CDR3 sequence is CASSWGGEAFF. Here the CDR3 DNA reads TGCGCCAGCAGCTGGGGGGGTGAAGCTTTCTTT.

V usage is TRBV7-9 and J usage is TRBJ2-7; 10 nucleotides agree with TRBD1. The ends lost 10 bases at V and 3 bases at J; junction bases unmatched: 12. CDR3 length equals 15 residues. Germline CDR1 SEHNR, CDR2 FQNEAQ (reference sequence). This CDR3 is CATDRGRGKLYEQYF. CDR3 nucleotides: TGTGCCACTGACAGGGGGCGCGGTAAGCTCTACGAGCAGTACTTC.

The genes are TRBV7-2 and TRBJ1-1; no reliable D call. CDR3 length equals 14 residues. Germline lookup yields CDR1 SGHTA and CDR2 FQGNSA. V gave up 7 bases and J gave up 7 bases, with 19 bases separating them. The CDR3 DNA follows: TGTGCCAGCATCCCTGTAGACGGACGACTTGAAGCTTTCTTT. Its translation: CASIPVDGRLEAFF.

In DNA, the CDR3 is TGTGCCAGCAGCAAAGCCGAGGACGGACACTCCTACGAGCAGTACTTC. Its translation is CASSKAEDGHSYEQYF. This chain connects TRBV21-1 to TRBJ2-7; the table's D gene call, TRBD1, was not cross checked with the DNA. TRBV21-1 constitutes a pseudogene. CDR3 length: 16 amino acids.

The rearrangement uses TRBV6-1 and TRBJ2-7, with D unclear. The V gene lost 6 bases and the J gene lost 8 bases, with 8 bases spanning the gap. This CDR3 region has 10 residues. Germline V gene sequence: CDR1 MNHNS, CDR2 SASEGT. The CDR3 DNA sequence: TGTGCCAGCAGGGCACGGCAGCAGTACTTC. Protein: CASRARQQYF.

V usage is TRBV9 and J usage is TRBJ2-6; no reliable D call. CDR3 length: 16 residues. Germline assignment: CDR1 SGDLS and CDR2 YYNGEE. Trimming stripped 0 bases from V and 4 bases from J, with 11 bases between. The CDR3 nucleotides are TGTGCCAGCAGCGTAGATCGTCTCTCCGGGGCCAACGTCCTGACTTTC. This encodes CASSVDRLSGANVLTF.

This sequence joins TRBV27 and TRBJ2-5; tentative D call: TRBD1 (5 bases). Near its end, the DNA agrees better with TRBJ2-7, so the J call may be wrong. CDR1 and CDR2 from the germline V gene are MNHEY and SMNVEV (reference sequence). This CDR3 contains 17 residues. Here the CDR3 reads CASSHFLGQGSSYEQYF. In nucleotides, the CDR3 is TGTGCCAGCAGCCACTTTCTGGGGCAGGGTAGCTCCTACGAGCAGTACTTC.

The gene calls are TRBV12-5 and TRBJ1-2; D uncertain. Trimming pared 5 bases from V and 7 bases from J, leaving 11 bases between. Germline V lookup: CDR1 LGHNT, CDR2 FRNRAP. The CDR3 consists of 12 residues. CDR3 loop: CASGLRPGGYTF. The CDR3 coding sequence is TGTGCTAGTGGTCTCAGGCCGGGTGGCTACACCTTC.

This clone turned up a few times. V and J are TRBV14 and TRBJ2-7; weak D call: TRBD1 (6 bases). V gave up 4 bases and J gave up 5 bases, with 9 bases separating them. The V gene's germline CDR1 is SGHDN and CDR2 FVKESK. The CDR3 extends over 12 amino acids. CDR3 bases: TGTGCCAGCAGCCCAGGGGTCGACGAGCAGTACTTC. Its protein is CASSPGVDEQYF.

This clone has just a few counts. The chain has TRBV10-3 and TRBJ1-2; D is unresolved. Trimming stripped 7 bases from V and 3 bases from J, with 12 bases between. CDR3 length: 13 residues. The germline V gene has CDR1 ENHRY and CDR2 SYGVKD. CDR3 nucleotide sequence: TGTGCCATCAAGGTGGGCGGAGACTATGGCTACACCTTC. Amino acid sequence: CAIKVGGDYGYTF.

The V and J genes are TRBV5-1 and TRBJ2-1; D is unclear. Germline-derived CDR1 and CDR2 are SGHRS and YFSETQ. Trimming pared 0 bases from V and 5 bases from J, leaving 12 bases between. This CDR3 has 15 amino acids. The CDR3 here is CASSLDPSMDNEQFF. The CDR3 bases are TGCGCCAGCAGCTTGGACCCCTCAATGGACAATGAGCAGTTCTTC.

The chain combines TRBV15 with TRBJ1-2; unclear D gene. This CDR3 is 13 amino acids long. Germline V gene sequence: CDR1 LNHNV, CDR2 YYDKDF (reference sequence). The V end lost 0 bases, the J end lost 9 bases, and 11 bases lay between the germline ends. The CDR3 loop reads CATSRDNSGSYTF. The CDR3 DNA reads TGTGCCACCAGCAGAGATAACTCTGGCAGCTACACCTTC.

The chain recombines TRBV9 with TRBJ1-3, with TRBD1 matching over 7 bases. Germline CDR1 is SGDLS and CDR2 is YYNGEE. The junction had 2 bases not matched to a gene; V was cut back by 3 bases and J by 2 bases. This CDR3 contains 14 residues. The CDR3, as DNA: TGTGCCAGCAGCGCGGGGACAGCTGGAAACACCATATATTTT. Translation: CASSAGTAGNTIYF.

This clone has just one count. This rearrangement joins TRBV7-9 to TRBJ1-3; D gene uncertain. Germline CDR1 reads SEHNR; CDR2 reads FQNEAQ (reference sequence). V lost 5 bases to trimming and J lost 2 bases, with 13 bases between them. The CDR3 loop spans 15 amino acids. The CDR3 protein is CASSRPDIAGNTIYF. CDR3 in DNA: TGTGCCAGCAGCCGACCAGACATTGCTGGAAACACCATATATTTT.

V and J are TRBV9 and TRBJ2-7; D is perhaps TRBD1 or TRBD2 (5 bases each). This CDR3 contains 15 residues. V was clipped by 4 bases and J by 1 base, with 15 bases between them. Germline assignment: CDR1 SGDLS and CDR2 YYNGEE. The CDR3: CASSTRDGLSYEQYF. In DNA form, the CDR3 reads TGTGCCAGCAGCACTCGGGACGGACTTTCCTACGAGCAGTACTTC. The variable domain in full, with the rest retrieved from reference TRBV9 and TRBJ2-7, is DSGVTQTPKHLITATGQRVTLRCSPRSGDLSVYWYQQSLDQGLQFLIQYYNGEERAKGNILERFSAQQFPDLHSELNLSSLELGDSALYFCASSTRDGLSYEQYFGPGTRLTVT.

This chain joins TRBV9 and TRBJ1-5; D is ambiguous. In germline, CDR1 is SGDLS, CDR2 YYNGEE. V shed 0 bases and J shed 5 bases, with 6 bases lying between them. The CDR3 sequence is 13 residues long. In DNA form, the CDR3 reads TGTGCCAGCAGCGTAGCCCCCGATCAGCCCCAGCATTTT. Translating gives CASSVAPDQPQHF.

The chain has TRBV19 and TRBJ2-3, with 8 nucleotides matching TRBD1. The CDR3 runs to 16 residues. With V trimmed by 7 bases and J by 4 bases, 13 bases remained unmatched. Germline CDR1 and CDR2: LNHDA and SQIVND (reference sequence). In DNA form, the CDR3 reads TGTGCCAGTACCCAGGGGGCTCTAAATGACCCAGATACGCAGTATTTT. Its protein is CASTQGALNDPDTQYF.

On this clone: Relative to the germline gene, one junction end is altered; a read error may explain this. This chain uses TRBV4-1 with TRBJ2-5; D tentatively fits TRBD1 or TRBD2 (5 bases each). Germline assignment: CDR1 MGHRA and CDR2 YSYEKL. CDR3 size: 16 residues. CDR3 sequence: CASSPGQRGWGEAQYF. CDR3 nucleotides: TGCGCCAGCAGCCCCGGGCAAAGGGGCTGGGGAGAGGCCCAGTACTTC.